This TCR beta chain was profiled in a study of blood T cell repertoires in COVID-19. Study-level background: T cells, B-cell-depleted T cells, or PBMCs supplied cDNA or gDNA.

Enrollment of patients from Seattle took place during active infection, with longitudinal follow-up. Original analysis: Researchers report that nucleated cell counts were estimated from reference gene primer amplification. Repertoires were generated with immunoSEQ multiplex PCR, while TCRdb's copy carries only in-frame clones and drops some. V, J and clone size are taken as reported in that table, and D and trimming were inferred from the DNA itself. The table lists 450,000 or so clones, approximately 89% of them singletons. The TCR originated in a man aged 18 to 35 with COVID-19, enrolled during active disease. Sequencing was done on a sample of peripheral blood.

The CDR3 region has the DNA TGTGCCAGCAGCTTTAGGTCGACAGGGCGCGAGCAGTACTTC. Its translation: CASSFRSTGREQYF. This chain joins TRBV5-6 and TRBJ2-7; 7 nucleotides line up with TRBD1. The ends lost 2 bases at V and 6 bases at J; junction bases unmatched: 8. Germline V CDR1 and CDR2: SGHDT, YYEEEE. The CDR3 extends over 14 amino acids.